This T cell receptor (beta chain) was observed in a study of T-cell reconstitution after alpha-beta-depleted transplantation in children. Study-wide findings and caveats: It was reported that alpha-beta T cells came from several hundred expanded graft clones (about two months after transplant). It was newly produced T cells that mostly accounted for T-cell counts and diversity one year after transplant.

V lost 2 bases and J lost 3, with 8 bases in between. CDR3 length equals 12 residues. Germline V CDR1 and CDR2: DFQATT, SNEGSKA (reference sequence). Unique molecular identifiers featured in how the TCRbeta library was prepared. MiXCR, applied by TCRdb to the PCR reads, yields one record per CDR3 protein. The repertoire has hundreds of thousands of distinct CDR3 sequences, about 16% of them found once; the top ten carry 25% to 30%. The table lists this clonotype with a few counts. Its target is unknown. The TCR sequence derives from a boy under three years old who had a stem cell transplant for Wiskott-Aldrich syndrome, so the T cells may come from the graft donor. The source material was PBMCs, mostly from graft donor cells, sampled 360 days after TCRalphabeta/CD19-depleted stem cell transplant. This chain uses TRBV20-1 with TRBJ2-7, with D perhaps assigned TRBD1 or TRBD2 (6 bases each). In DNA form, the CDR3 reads TGCAGTGCTAGAAGGGGGGACTACGAGCAGTACTTC. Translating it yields CSARRGDYEQYF.